This is a list of T cell receptor beta chains from one sample in a study of response to subunit inactivated influenza vaccine. Using its own MiXCR run on the RT-PCR reads, TCRdb lists one record per CDR3 protein. This sample yields roughly 670,000 distinct CDR3 sequences, of which 14% are seen a single time; approximately 7.6% belongs to the top ten. Source: PBMCs from blood, taken around 15 days before vaccination. All receptors derive from a man aged 45-65 years who received an inactivated influenza vaccine. CDR3s include the opening cysteine and the closing phenylalanine or tryptophan. Fields, in order: J gene, V gene, D gene, clone size, CDR3 DNA, CDR3 protein. A D gene is named only where the DNA matches it firmly. Rows give clone size only sometimes, using once, few, many, or a class for an expanded clone.

TRBJ2-2 | TRBV7-2 | TRBD1 | few | TGTGCCAGCAGCTTTCACAGGGGCCCTAACACCGGGGAGCTGTTTTTT | CASSFHRGPNTGELFF
TRBJ1-5 | TRBV15 | - | many | TGTGCCACCAGCAGAGACTTTGGGTGGCGCGTTCAGCCCCAGCATTTT | CATSRDFGWRVQPQHF
TRBJ1-6 | TRBV2 | - | few | TGTGCCAGCAGTGAATTCCCTTCAACGAAGTCACCCCTCCACTTT | CASSEFPSTKSPLHF
TRBJ2-1 | TRBV19 | - | - | TGTGCCAGTAGTATCCTCGGAACAACCCAATACAATGAGCAGTTCTTC | CASSILGTTQYNEQFF
TRBJ2-3 | TRBV15 | - | - | TGTGCCACCAGCAGAGTTGCAGATACGCAGTATTTT | CATSRVADTQYF
TRBJ2-3 | TRBV10-3 | - | - | TGTGCCACCAGAGGGGGAGGGGGTTCGTCAGATACGCAGTATTTT | CATRGGGGSSDTQYF
TRBJ2-6 | TRBV5-1 | TRBD1 | few | TGCGCCAGCCAGGGACAGGGTATCTCTGGGGCCAACGTCCTGACTTTC | CASQGQGISGANVLTF
TRBJ2-7 | TRBV7-8 | - | many | TGTGCCAGCAGCCCCGGGCATTTCTACGAGCAGTACTTC | CASSPGHFYEQYF
TRBJ1-6 | TRBV12-3/TRBV12-4 | - | - | TGTGCCAGCAGTTTCGACAGATCACCCCTCCACTTT | CASSFDRSPLHF
TRBJ2-2 | TRBV6-1 | TRBD1 | - | TGTGCCAGCGCCACAGGGGGCGGCGGGGAGCTGTTTTTT | CASATGGGGELFF
TRBJ2-1 | TRBV29-1 | TRBD2 | - | TGCAGCGTTGTTTTACTCCCGGGGGGGCGAGGTGAGCAGTTCTTC | CSVVLLPGGRGEQFF
TRBJ2-7 | TRBV28 | - | - | TGTGCCAGCAGCCTCGGACTTTTACAGCAGTACTTC | CASSLGLLQQYF
TRBJ1-4 | TRBV12-3/TRBV12-4 | - | few | TGTGCCAGCACCCAAGATGGGCGGAAACTGTTTTTT | CASTQDGRKLFF
TRBJ1-1 | TRBV10-1 | TRBD1 | few | TGCGCCAGCGCCCCCGGGACAGTGAACACTGAAGCTTTCTTT | CASAPGTVNTEAFF
TRBJ2-5 | TRBV6-1 | TRBD1 | few | TGTGCCAGCAGGGACAGGGTAGGAGAGACCCAGTACTTC | CASRDRVGETQYF
TRBJ1-1 | TRBV20-1 | - | few | TGCAGTGCTAGAGATTTCGAGGGGCCCTACACTGAAGCTTTCTTT | CSARDFEGPYTEAFF
TRBJ1-1 | TRBV7-2 | - | many | TGTGCCAGCAGCTTAAGAGCATCAGGGGACACTGAAGCTTTCTTT | CASSLRASGDTEAFF
TRBJ2-3 | TRBV28 | TRBD1 | - | TGTGCCAGCAGCCTTAGCCCGGGACAGGGAACAGATACGCAGTATTTT | CASSLSPGQGTDTQYF
TRBJ2-5 | TRBV7-3 | - | few | TGTGCCAGCAGCTTTACCCACCAAGAGACCCAGTACTTC | CASSFTHQETQYF
TRBJ1-5 | TRBV20-1 | - | few | TGCAGTGCTAATCTAGGCAATCAGCCCCAGCATTTT | CSANLGNQPQHF
TRBJ2-3 | TRBV12-3/TRBV12-4 | - | - | TGTGCCAGCAGCTCGGGAGATCTCTATACGCAGTATTTT | CASSSGDLYTQYF
TRBJ2-7 | TRBV28 | TRBD1 | few | TGTGCCAGCAGTTCCGGACCGACAGGGGCCTACGAGCAGTACTTC | CASSSGPTGAYEQYF
TRBJ2-7 | TRBV14 | TRBD1 | few | TGTGCCAGCAGCCCCCTACCGGGACAGGGTTCCCCCTACGAGCAGTACTTC | CASSPLPGQGSPYEQYF
TRBJ2-7 | TRBV20-1 | TRBD2 | - | TGCAGTGCTAGAGTTGGCGGGAGCTCCTACGAGCAGTACTTC | CSARVGGSSYEQYF
TRBJ2-4 | TRBV20-1 | - | few | TGCAGTGCTAAGCGGATTGGGGGGCTAGCCAAAAACATTCAGTACTTC | CSAKRIGGLAKNIQYF
TRBJ2-7 | TRBV29-1 | - | few | TGCAGCGTCCGGGGGGGCGGACAGGGTATGGAGCAGTACTTC | CSVRGGGQGMEQYF
TRBJ2-2 | TRBV10-3 | - | once | TGTGCCATCAGTCAACAGGGTACTAAGAACACCGGGGAGCTGTTTTTT | CAISQQGTKNTGELFF
TRBJ2-1 | TRBV7-9 | - | - | TGTGCCAGCAGCTTACGAAGCACTGGGACGGATGAGCAGTTCTTC | CASSLRSTGTDEQFF
TRBJ2-1 | TRBV5-1 | - | many | TGCGCCAGCAGCCCAGGGACATTCTACAATGAGCAGTTCTTC | CASSPGTFYNEQFF
TRBJ1-2 | TRBV28 | - | - | TGTGCCGTTAAACGAGGGGCAGTCTATGGCTACACCTTC | CAVKRGAVYGYTF
TRBJ2-4 | TRBV11-2 | - | - | TGTGCCAGCAGCTCCCGGTGGGCCCTACAAAACATTCAGTACTTC | CASSSRWALQNIQYF
TRBJ2-1 | TRBV28 | - | few | TGTGCCAGCAGTTTACTGGGGGCGGGGAATGAGCAGTTCTTC | CASSLLGAGNEQFF
TRBJ1-6 | TRBV12-3/TRBV12-4 | TRBD1 | few | TGTGCCAGCAGGGCCGACGCAGGGACAGGGTACTCACCCCTCCACTTT | CASRADAGTGYSPLHF
TRBJ1-5 | TRBV2 | - | - | TGTGCCAGCAATGTTCAGTTGGGCCCTCAGCCCCAGCATTTT | CASNVQLGPQPQHF
TRBJ1-4 | TRBV28 | - | many | TGTGCCACCCCTAGGGGGATCCTAACAACTAATGAAAAACTGTTTTTT | CATPRGILTTNEKLFF
TRBJ2-1 | TRBV20-1 | TRBD2 | - | TGCTGTGCTAGAGATTGGACTAGCGGGCTGTCCTACAATGAGCAGTTCTTC | CCARDWTSGLSYNEQFF
TRBJ2-1 | TRBV9 | - | - | TGTGCCAGCAGCGTAGGTCTCACTCTAGGGGCCGGGGTAATCGATGAGCAGTTCTTC | CASSVGLTLGAGVIDEQFF
TRBJ1-4 | TRBV3-1 | - | many | TGTGCCAGCAGCCACTTCCGGGAGGGGGAAAAACTGTTTTTT | CASSHFREGEKLFF
TRBJ2-2 | TRBV29-1 | - | - | TGCAGCGTTGAAGACAGAAGTGACGGGGAGCTGTTTTTT | CSVEDRSDGELFF
TRBJ2-3 | TRBV4-3 | - | - | TGCGCCAGCAGCCAAGATCTGGAAACCACAGATACGCAGTATTTT | CASSQDLETTDTQYF
TRBJ2-1 | TRBV18 | - | - | TGTGCCAGCTCACCACCGAACTACAATGAGCAGTTCTTC | CASSPPNYNEQFF
TRBJ2-3 | TRBV5-1 | TRBD2 | once | TGCGCCAGCAGCTTGTCAGCGGGAAAGGATACGCAGTATTTT | CASSLSAGKDTQYF
TRBJ2-3 | TRBV4-3 | TRBD2 | few | TGCGCCAGCAGCCGCCGACCCGGACTAGTAGATACGCAGTATTTT | CASSRRPGLVDTQYF
TRBJ1-4 | TRBV28 | - | many | TGTGCCAGCAGTTACAATGAAAAACTGTTTTTT | CASSYNEKLFF
TRBJ2-7 | TRBV6-5 | - | - | TGTGCCAGCAGTTACTACCAACCCCTTTACGAGCAGTACTTC | CASSYYQPLYEQYF
TRBJ2-3 | TRBV20-1 | - | few | TGCAGTGCTAGTTCCCAGGGTTACACAGATACGCAGTATTTT | CSASSQGYTDTQYF
TRBJ2-7 | TRBV27 | - | - | TGTGCCAGCAGTTTTACGCGGAGCGACGAGCAGTACTTC | CASSFTRSDEQYF
TRBJ1-1 | TRBV5-1 | - | - | TGCGCCAGCAGCTTGGAAGGGGTATACACTGAAGCTTTCTTT | CASSLEGVYTEAFF